What follows are 3 T cell receptor beta chains derived from one specimen sequenced in a study of shared clonotypes between healthy human individuals. Sequencing used immunoSEQ multiplex PCR; TCRdb keeps in-frame clones, though not all of them. The table records about 110,000 clones, just over 65% of them present only once. Material for sequencing was memory CD8+ T cells sorted from blood. Subset defined: CD45RO+ cells pooled with CCR7-negative TemRA cells. Receptors were obtained from a woman in her twenties or thirties in good health.

This chain joins TRBV6-1 and TRBJ2-5; the D gene is possibly TRBD2 (6 bases). The germline CDR1 and CDR2 sequences are MNHNS and SASEGT. The CDR3 length is 15 residues. V lost 4 bases to trimming and J lost 4 bases, with 16 bases between them. This CDR3 is CASSVVTGSSETQYF. The CDR3 DNA is TGTGCCAGCAGTGTTGTGACCGGGAGCTCAGAGACCCAGTACTTC.

Concerning this clone: Other nucleotide sequences from this sample produce the same CDR3. The V call is TRBV27, the J call TRBJ2-1; 7 nucleotides align to TRBD1. The CDR3 is made up of 15 amino acids. V was pared by 1 base and J by 5 bases, with 5 bases of the junction left unmatched. Germline CDR1 MNHEY, CDR2 SMNVEV (reference sequence). The CDR3 region is CASSLWAGGDNEQFF. The CDR3 bases are TGTGCCAGCAGTTTATGGGCAGGGGGAGACAATGAGCAGTTCTTC.

This clone has only a few counts. This sequence joins TRBV5-6 and TRBJ2-2, with a possible D match to TRBD2 (6 bases). CDR1 and CDR2 from the germline V gene are SGHDT and YYEEEE. Trimming cost V 5 bases and J 5 bases, with 16 bases left between them. This CDR3 is built from 15 residues. The CDR3 region is CASSYPGEGTGELFF. The CDR3 DNA follows: TGTGCCAGCAGTTACCCGGGAGAAGGGACCGGGGAGCTGTTTTTT.